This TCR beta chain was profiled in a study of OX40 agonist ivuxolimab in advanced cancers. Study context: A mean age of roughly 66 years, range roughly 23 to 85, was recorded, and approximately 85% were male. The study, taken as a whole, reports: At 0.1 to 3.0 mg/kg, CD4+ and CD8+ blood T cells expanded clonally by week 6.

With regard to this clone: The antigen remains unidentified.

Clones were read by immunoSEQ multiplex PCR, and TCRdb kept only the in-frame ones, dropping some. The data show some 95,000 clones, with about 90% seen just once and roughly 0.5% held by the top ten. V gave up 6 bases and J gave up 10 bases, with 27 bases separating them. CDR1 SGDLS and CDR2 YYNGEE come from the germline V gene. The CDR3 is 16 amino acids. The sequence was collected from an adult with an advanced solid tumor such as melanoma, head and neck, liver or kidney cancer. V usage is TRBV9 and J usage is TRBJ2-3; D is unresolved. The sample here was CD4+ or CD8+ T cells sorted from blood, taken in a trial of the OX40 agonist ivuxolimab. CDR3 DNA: TGTGCCAGCAATAAGGACCTAGATTCTTTCGGAACTCCGCAGTATTTT. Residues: CASNKDLDSFGTPQYF.